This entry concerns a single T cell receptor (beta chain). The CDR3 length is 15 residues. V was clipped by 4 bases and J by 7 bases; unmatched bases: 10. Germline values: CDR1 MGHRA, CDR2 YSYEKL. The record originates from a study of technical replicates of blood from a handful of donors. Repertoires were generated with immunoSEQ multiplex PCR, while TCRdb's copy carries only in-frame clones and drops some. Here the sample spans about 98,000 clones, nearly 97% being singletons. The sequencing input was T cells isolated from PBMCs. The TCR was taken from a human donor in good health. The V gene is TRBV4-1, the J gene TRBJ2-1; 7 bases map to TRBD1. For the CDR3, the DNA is TGCGCCAGCAGCCCGGGGACAGACCTTTTGAATGAGCAGTTCTTC. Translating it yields CASSPGTDLLNEQFF.